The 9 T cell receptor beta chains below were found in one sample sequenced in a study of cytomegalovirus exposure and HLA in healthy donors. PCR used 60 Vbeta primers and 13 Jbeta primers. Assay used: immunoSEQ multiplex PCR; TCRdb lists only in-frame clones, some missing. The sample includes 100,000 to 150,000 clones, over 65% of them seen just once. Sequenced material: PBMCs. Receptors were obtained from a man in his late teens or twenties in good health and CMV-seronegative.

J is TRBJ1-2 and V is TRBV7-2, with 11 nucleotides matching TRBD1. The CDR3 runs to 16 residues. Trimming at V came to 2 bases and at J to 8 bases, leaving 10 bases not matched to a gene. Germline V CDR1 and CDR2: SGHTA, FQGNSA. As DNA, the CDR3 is TGTGCCAGCAGCTTATCCCGTTTGGGACAGGGGGGCGGCTACACCTTC. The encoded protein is CASSLSRLGQGGGYTF.

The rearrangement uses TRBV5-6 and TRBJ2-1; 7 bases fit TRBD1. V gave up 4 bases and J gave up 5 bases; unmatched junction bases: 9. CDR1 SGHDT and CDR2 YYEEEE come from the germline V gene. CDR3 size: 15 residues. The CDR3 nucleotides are TGTGCCAGCAGCGTCCGACAGGGTCCCCACAATGAGCAGTTCTTC. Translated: CASSVRQGPHNEQFF. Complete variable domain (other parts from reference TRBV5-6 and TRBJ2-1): DAGVTQSPTHLIKTRGQQVTLRCSPKSGHDTVSWYQQALGQGPQFIFQYYEEEERQRGNFPDRFSGHQFPNYSSELNVNALLLGDSALYLCASSVRQGPHNEQFFGPGTRLTVL.

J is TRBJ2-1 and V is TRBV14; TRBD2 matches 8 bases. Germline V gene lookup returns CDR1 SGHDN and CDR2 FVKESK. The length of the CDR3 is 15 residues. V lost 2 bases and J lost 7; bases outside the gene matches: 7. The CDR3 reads CASSQYGGAWNEQFF. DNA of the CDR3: TGTGCCAGCAGCCAATACGGGGGGGCCTGGAATGAGCAGTTCTTC.

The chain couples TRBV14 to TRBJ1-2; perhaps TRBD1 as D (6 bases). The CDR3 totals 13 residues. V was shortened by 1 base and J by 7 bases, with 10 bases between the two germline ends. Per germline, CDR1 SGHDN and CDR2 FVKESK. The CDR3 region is CASSQVTGCGYTF. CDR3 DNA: TGTGCCAGCAGCCAAGTCACAGGGTGTGGCTACACCTTC.

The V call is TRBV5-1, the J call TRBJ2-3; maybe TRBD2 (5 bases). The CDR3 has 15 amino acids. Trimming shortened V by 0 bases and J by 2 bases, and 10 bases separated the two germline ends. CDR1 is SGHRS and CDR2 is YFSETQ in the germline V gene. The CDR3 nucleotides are TGCGCCAGCAGCTTGGAAGGGAGTGTCACAGATACGCAGTATTTT. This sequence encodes CASSLEGSVTDTQYF.

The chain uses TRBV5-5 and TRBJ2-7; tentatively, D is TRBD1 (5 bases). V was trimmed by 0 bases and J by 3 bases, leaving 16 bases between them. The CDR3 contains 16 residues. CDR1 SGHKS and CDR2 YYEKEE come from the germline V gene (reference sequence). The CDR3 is CASSLERRVINYEQYF. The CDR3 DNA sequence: TGTGCCAGCAGCTTGGAGCGCAGGGTGATAAACTACGAGCAGTACTTC. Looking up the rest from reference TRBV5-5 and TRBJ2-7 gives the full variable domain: DAGVTQSPTHLIKTRGQQVTLRCSPISGHKSVSWYQQVLGQGPQFIFQYYEKEERGRGNFPDRFSARQFPNYSSELNVNALLLGDSALYLCASSLERRVINYEQYFGPGTRLTVT.

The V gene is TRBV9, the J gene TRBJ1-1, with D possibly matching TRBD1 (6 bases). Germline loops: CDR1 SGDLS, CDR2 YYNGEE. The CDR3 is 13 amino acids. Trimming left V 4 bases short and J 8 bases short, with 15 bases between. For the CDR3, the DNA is TGTGCCAGCAGCCTGGGAATTGGACAGGAAGCTTTCTTT. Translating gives CASSLGIGQEAFF.

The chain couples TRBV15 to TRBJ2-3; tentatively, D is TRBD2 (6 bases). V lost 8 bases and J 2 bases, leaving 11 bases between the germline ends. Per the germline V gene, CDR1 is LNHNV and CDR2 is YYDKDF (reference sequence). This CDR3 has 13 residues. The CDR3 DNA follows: TGTGCCACCCGGGAGCACCTCACAGATACGCAGTATTTT. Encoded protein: CATREHLTDTQYF.

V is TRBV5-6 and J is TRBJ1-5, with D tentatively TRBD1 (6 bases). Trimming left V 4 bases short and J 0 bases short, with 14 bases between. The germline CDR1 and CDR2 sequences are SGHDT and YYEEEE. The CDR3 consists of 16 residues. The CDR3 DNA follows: TGTGCCAGCAGCCGGGGGGGCCGGCTTAGCAATCAGCCCCAGCATTTT. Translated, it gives CASSRGGRLSNQPQHF.